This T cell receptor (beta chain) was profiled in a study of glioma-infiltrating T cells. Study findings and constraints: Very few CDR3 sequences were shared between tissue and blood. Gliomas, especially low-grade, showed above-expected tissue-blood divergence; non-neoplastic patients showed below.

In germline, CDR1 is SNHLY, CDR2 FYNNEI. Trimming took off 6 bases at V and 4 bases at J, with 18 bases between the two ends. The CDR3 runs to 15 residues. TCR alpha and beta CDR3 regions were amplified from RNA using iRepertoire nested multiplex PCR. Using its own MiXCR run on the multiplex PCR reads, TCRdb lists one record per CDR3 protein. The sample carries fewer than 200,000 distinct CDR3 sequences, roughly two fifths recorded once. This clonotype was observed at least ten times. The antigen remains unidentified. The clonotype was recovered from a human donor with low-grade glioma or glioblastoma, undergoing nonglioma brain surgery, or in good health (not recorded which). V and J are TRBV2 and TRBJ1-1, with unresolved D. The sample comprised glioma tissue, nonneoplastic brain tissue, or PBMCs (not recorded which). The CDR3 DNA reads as TGTGCCAGCAGGAAAGGGTCAAGTCGAGGCACTGAAGCTTTCTTT. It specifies CASRKGSSRGTEAFF.